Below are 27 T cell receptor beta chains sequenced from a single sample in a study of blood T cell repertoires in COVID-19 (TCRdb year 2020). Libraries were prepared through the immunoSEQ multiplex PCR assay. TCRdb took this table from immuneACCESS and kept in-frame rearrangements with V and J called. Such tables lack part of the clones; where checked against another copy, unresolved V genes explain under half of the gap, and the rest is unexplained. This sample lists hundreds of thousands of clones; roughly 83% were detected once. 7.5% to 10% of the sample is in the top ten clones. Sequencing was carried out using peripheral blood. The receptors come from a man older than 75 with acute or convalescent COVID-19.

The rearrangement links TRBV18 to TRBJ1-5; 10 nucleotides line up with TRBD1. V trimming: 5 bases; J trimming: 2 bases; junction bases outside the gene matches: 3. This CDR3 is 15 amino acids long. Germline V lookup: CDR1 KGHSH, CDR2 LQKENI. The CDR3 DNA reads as TGTGCCAGCTCAGCCGGGACAGGGGGCAATCAGCCCCAGCATTTT. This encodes CASSAGTGGNQPQHF.

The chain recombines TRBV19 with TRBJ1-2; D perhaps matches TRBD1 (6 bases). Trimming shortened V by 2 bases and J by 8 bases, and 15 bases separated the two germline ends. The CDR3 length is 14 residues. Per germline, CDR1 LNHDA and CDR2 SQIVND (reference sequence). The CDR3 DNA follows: TGTGCCAGTAGTATAATACAGGGTGATAAGGGCTACACCTTC. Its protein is CASSIIQGDKGYTF.

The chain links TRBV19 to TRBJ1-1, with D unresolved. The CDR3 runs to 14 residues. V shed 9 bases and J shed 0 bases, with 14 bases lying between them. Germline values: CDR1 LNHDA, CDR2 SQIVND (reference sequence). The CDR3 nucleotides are TGTGCCAGCCACTTATCCTTGGTGAACACTGAAGCTTTCTTT. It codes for CASHLSLVNTEAFF. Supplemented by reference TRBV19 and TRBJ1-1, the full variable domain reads DGGITQSPKYLFRKEGQNVTLSCEQNLNHDAMYWYRQDPGQGLRLIYYSQIVNDFQKGDIAEGYSVSREKKESFPLTVTSAQKNPTAFYLCASHLSLVNTEAFFGQGTRLTVV.

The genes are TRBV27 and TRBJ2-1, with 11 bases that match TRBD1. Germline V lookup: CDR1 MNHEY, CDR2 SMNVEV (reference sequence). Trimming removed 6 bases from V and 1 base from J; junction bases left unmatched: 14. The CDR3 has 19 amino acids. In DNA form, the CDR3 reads TGTGCCAGCAGCTTCACGGACAGGGGGCGCGAGTTGTCCTACAATGAGCAGTTCTTC. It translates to CASSFTDRGRELSYNEQFF.

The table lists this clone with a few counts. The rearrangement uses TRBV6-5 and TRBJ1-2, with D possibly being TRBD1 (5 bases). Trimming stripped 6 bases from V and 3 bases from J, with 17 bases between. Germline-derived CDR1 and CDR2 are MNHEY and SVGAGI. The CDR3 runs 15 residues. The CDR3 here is CASSRLAGRDYGYTF. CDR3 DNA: TGTGCCAGCAGCAGGCTCGCGGGGCGGGACTATGGCTACACCTTC.

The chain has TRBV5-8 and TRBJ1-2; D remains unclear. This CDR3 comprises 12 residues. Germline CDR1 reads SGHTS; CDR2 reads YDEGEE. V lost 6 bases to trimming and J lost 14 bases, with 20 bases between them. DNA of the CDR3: TGTGCCAGCAACCGACCTCCGGGGATAGAAACCTTC. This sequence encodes CASNRPPGIETF. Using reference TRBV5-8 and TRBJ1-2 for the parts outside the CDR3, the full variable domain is EAGVTQSPTHLIKTRGQQATLRCSPISGHTSVYWYQQALGLGLQFLLWYDEGEERNRGNFPPRFSGRQFPNYSSELNVNALELEDSALYLCASNRPPGIETFGSGTRLTVV.

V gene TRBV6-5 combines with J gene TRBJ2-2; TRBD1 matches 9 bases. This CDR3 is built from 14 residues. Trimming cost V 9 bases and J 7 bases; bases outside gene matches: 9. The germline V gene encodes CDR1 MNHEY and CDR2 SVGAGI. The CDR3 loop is CARLNRGHGGELFF. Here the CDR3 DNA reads TGTGCCAGGCTAAACAGGGGGCACGGCGGGGAGCTGTTTTTT.

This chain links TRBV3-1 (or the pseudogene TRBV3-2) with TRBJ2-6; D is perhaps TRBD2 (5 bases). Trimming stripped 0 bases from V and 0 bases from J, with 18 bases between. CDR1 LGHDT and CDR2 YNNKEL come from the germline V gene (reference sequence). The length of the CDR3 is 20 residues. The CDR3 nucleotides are TGTGCCAGCAGCCAAGATCGAAGTGGAGGTAAAATCTCTGGGGCCAACGTCCTGACTTTC. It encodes CASSQDRSGGKISGANVLTF.

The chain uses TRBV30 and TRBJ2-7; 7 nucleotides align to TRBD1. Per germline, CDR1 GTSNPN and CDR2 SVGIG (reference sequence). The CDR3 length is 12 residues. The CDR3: CACSRGPYEQYF. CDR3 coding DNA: TGTGCTTGCAGTAGGGGGCCCTACGAGCAGTACTTC.

CDR3 amino acids: CASSIPGGPNTEAFF. The CDR3 DNA is TGTGCCAGCTCAATCCCGGGAGGTCCGAACACTGAAGCTTTCTTT. The gene calls are TRBV18 and TRBJ1-1; D remains ambiguous. There are 15 residues in the CDR3. V gave up 5 bases and J gave up 1 base, with 14 bases separating them. Germline V CDR1 and CDR2: KGHSH, LQKENI. Filled out from reference TRBV18 and TRBJ1-1, the complete variable domain reads NAGVMQNPRHLVRRRGQEARLRCSPMKGHSHVYWYRQLPEEGLKFMVYLQKENIIDESGMPKERFSAEFPKEGPSILRIQQVVRGDSAAYFCASSIPGGPNTEAFFGQGTRLTVV.

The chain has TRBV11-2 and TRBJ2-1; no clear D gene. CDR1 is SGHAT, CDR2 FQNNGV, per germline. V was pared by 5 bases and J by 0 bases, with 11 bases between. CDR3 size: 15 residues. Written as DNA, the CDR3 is TGTGCCAGCAGCCCACTTTCCCTCTCCTACAATGAGCAGTTCTTC. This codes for CASSPLSLSYNEQFF.

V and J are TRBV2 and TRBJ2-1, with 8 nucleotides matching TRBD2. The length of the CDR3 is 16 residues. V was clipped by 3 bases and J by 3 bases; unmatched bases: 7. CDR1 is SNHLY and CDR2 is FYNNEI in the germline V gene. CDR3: CASSDGAGARYNEQFF. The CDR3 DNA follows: TGTGCCAGCAGTGACGGAGCGGGGGCCCGCTACAATGAGCAGTTCTTC.

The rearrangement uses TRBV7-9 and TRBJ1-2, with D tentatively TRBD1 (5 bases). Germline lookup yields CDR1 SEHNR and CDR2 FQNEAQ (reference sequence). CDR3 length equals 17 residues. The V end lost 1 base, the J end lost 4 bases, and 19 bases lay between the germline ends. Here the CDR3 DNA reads TGTGCCAGCAGCTTAGATGGTGGGGCAGGGATAGGCTATGGCTACACCTTC. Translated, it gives CASSLDGGAGIGYGYTF.

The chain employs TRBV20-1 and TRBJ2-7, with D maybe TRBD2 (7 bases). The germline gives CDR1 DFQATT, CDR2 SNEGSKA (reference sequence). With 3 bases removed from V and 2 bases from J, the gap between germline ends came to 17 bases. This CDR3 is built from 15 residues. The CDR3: CSASEGGAGAYEQYF. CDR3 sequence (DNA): TGCAGTGCTAGTGAAGGGGGGGCGGGAGCCTACGAGCAGTACTTC.

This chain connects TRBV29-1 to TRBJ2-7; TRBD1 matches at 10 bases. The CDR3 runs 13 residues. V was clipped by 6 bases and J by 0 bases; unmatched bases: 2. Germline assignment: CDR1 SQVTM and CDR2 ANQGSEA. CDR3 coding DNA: TGCAGCGTCTGGGACAGGGGCTCCTACGAGCAGTACTTC. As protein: CSVWDRGSYEQYF.

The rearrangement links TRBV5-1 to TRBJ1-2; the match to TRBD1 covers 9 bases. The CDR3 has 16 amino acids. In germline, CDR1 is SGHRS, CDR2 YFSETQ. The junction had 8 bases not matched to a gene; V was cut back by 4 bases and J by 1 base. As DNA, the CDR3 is TGCGCCAGCAGCGCGTATCGACAGGGGGTTAACTATGGCTACACCTTC. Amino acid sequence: CASSAYRQGVNYGYTF.

This CDR3 is CASSVALSGSSYNEQFF. The CDR3 DNA reads as TGTGCCAGCAGCGTAGCTCTAAGCGGGAGCTCCTACAATGAGCAGTTCTTC. The chain couples TRBV9 to TRBJ2-1, with TRBD2 identical over 8 bases. V lost 0 bases, J lost 0 bases, and 5 bases stayed unmatched. This CDR3 has 17 residues. The V gene's germline CDR1 is SGDLS and CDR2 YYNGEE.

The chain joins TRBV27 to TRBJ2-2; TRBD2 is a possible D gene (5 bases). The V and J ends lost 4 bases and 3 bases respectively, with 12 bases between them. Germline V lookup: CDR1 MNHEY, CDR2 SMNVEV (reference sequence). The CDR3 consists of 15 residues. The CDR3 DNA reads TGTGCCAGCAGTTCACTAGTTCCCCACACCGGGGAGCTGTTTTTT. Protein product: CASSSLVPHTGELFF.

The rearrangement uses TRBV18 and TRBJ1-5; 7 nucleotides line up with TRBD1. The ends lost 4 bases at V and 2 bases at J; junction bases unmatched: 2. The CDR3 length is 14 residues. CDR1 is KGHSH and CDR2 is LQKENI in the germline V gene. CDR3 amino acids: CASSLGTGNQPQHF. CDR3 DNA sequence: TGTGCCAGCTCACTGGGGACAGGCAATCAGCCCCAGCATTTT. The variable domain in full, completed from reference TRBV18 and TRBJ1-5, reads NAGVMQNPRHLVRRRGQEARLRCSPMKGHSHVYWYRQLPEEGLKFMVYLQKENIIDESGMPKERFSAEFPKEGPSILRIQQVVRGDSAAYFCASSLGTGNQPQHFGDGTRLSIL.

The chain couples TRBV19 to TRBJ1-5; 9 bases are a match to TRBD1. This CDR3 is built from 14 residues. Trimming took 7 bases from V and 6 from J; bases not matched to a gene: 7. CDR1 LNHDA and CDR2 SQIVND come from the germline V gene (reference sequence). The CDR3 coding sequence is TGTGCCAGTACGCGGGGACAGGGTAGTCAGCCCCAGCATTTT. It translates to CASTRGQGSQPQHF.

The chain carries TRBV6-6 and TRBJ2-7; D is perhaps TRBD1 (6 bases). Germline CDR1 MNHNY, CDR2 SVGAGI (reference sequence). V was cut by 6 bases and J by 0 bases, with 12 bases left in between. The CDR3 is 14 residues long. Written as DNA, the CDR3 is TGTGCCAGCAGCCCCTGGACAGACTCCTACGAGCAGTACTTC. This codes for CASSPWTDSYEQYF.

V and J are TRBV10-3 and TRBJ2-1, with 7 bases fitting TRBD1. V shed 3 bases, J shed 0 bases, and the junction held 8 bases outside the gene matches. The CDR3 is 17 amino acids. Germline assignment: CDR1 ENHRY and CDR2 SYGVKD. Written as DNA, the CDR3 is TGTGCCATCAGTGACCCACAGGGGCTTAGCTCCTACAATGAGCAGTTCTTC. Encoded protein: CAISDPQGLSSYNEQFF.

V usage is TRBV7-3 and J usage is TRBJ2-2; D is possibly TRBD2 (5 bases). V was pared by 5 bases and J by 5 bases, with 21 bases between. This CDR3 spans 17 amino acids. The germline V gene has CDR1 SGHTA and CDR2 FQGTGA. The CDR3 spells CASSLGWGALGTGELFF. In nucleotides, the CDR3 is TGTGCCAGCAGCCTAGGGTGGGGAGCCCTGGGAACCGGGGAGCTGTTTTTT.

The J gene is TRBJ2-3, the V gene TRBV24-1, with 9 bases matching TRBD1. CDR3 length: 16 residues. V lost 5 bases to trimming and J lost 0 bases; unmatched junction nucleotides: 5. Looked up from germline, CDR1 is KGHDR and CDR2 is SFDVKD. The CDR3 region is CATSVPGTGSTDTQYF. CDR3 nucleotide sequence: TGTGCCACCAGTGTTCCCGGGACAGGGAGCACAGATACGCAGTATTTT.

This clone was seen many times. The CDR3 is CASSVGALVYGYTF. CDR3 DNA sequence: TGTGCCAGCAGTGTGGGGGCGCTTGTCTATGGCTACACCTTC. This chain links TRBV27 with TRBJ1-2, with D tentatively TRBD1 (6 bases). Trimming took off 5 bases at V and 4 bases at J, with 14 bases between the two ends. CDR1 is MNHEY, CDR2 SMNVEV, per germline (reference sequence). This CDR3 region has 14 residues.

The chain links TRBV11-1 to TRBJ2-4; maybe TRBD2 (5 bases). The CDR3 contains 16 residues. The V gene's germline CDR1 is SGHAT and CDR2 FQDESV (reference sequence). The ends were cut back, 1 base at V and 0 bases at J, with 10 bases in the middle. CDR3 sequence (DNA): TGTGCCAGCAGCTTAGGTAGCGCATCAGCCAAAAACATTCAGTACTTC. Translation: CASSLGSASAKNIQYF.

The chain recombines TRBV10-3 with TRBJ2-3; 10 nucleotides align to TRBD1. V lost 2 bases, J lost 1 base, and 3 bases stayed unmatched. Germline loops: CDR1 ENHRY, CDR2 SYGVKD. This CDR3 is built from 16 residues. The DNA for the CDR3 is TGTGCCATCAGTGAGGGGGGGACAGGGGGCACAGATACGCAGTATTTT. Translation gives CAISEGGTGGTDTQYF.